Below are 24 T cell receptor beta chains sequenced from a single sample in a study of patients and donors after allogeneic stem cell transplantation. Via MiXCR, TCRdb re-called the RT-PCR reads, giving one row per CDR3 protein. This sample has approximately 170,000 distinct CDR3 sequences; approximately 24% occur once, and the top ten carry roughly 26%. Specimen: blood, either unsorted or a sorted T cell fraction (not recorded which). The receptors were sampled from a human donor who was either an allogeneic HSCT recipient or a stem cell or donor lymphocyte infusion donor (not recorded which). It is not recorded whose cells these are; they may come from a transplant donor.

This clonotype was counted at least ten times. The J gene is TRBJ1-2, the V gene TRBV20-1; TRBD1 matches 9 bases. The V segment lost 2 bases and the J segment 5 bases; nucleotides outside the gene matches: 3. Germline loops: CDR1 DFQATT, CDR2 SNEGSKA (reference sequence). This CDR3 spans 13 amino acids. The CDR3 sequence: CSARRQGVYGYTF. The DNA of the CDR3 is TGCAGTGCTAGAAGACAGGGGGTTTATGGCTACACCTTC.

The chain combines TRBV7-9 with TRBJ1-5, with 9 bases lining up with TRBD1. This CDR3 has 16 amino acids. V lost 3 bases to trimming and J lost 4 bases; unmatched junction nucleotides: 7. Per germline, CDR1 SEHNR and CDR2 FQNEAQ (reference sequence). The CDR3 spells CASSLGTGFGNQPQHF. In DNA, the CDR3 is TGTGCCAGCAGCTTGGGGACAGGGTTTGGGAATCAGCCCCAGCATTTT.

The chain joins TRBV12-3 or TRBV12-4 to TRBJ1-3; TRBD1 is a possible D gene (5 bases). The germline V and J ends were trimmed by 3 bases and 4 bases, with 13 bases remaining between them. CDR3 size: 15 residues. The CDR3 is CASSFGTLGGNTIYF. The DNA for the CDR3 is TGTGCCAGCAGTTTCGGGACTTTAGGCGGAAACACCATATATTTT.

This clonotype was found a few times. The chain combines TRBV10-3 with TRBJ2-3; maybe TRBD1 (5 bases). Germline V gives CDR1 ENHRY, CDR2 SYGVKD. Trimming pared 8 bases from V and 0 bases from J, leaving 12 bases between. This CDR3 contains 14 residues. CDR3 coding DNA: TGTGCCATCGGGGCAGCAGCTAGCACAGATACGCAGTATTTT. Translation gives CAIGAAASTDTQYF.

The chain has TRBV6-2 or TRBV6-3 and TRBJ2-4; no clear D gene. The CDR3 runs 13 residues. The germline V and J ends were trimmed by 11 bases and 5 bases, with 16 bases remaining between them. Germline lookup yields CDR1 MNHEY and CDR2 SVGEGT. Here the CDR3 DNA reads TGTGCCTCTTCAGTGGGCGCAGAAAACATTCAGTACTTC. Protein product: CASSVGAENIQYF.

The gene calls are TRBV24-1 and TRBJ1-2; weak D call: TRBD1 (5 bases). In germline, CDR1 is KGHDR, CDR2 SFDVKD. With 3 bases removed from V and 1 base from J, the gap between germline ends came to 14 bases. This CDR3 has 16 amino acids. The CDR3 nucleotides are TGTGCCACCAGTGATAGGCAGGGACGAAATAACTATGGCTACACCTTC. This sequence encodes CATSDRQGRNNYGYTF.

The rearrangement uses TRBV4-2 and TRBJ2-7; D is ambiguous. Trimming shortened V by 0 bases and J by 5 bases, and 11 bases separated the two germline ends. Looked up from germline, CDR1 is LGHNA and CDR2 is YNFKEQ. CDR3 length: 14 residues. CDR3 nucleotides: TGTGCCAGCAGCCAAGATTCTAGGCAGCACGAGCAGTACTTC. The encoded protein is CASSQDSRQHEQYF.

The chain carries TRBV10-3 and TRBJ2-7, with D possibly matching TRBD2 (6 bases). The CDR3 spans 11 residues. Germline V gives CDR1 ENHRY, CDR2 SYGVKD. V lost 8 bases and J lost 7, with 12 bases in between. The CDR3 DNA reads as TGTGCCATCGGTTTCGGGGGAGAGCAGTACTTC. Translated: CAIGFGGEQYF.

This clonotype has just a few counts. V gene TRBV20-1 combines with J gene TRBJ2-3, with 12 bases aligning to TRBD2. The germline V gene encodes CDR1 DFQATT and CDR2 SNEGSKA (reference sequence). V lost 5 bases to trimming and J lost 0 bases; unmatched junction nucleotides: 3. CDR3 length equals 15 residues. CDR3 loop: CSAGTSGFSTDTQYF. CDR3 DNA: TGCAGTGCTGGGACTAGCGGGTTTAGCACAGATACGCAGTATTTT.

This clonotype was seen more than once but under ten times. The rearrangement uses TRBV5-1 and TRBJ1-2; the match to TRBD1 covers 7 bases. The CDR3 totals 12 residues. The junction had 3 bases not matched to a gene; V was cut back by 4 bases and J by 6 bases. Germline CDR1 is SGHRS and CDR2 is YFSETQ. CDR3 nucleotides: TGCGCCAGCAGCCAAGGACAGGATGGCTACACCTTC. Protein: CASSQGQDGYTF.

This chain uses TRBV7-9 with TRBJ1-2, with D possibly TRBD1 on 5 matching bases. This CDR3 spans 17 amino acids. Germline CDR1 is SEHNR and CDR2 is FQNEAQ (reference sequence). Trimming took off 3 bases at V and 2 bases at J, with 19 bases between the two ends. The CDR3 protein is CASSFSGARGRNYGYTF. The DNA of the CDR3 is TGTGCCAGCAGCTTTTCCGGAGCACGGGGCAGAAACTATGGCTACACCTTC.

The chain carries TRBV27 and TRBJ2-3, with D tentatively TRBD2 (5 bases). Germline loops: CDR1 MNHEY, CDR2 SMNVEV (reference sequence). This CDR3 is built from 14 residues. Trimming took off 2 bases at V and 2 bases at J, with 8 bases between the two ends. Here the CDR3 reads CASSLRTFTDTQYF. The DNA for the CDR3 is TGTGCCAGCAGTTTAAGGACTTTCACAGATACGCAGTATTTT.

This clonotype was counted between two and nine times. The chain carries TRBV5-1 and TRBJ2-5; no clear D gene. V was pared by 4 bases and J by 5 bases, with 15 bases between. Per germline, CDR1 SGHRS and CDR2 YFSETQ. The length of the CDR3 is 14 residues. The CDR3 coding sequence is TGCGCCAGCAGCCGGACCCGGGTCGATGAGACCCAGTACTTC. Translating gives CASSRTRVDETQYF.

This clonotype was seen a handful of times. The chain combines TRBV4-1 with TRBJ1-2; no clear D. Deletions cut 3 bases from V and 0 bases from J, with 11 bases between. This CDR3 is 15 amino acids long. Germline CDR1 and CDR2: MGHRA and YSYEKL. The CDR3 region has the DNA TGCGCCAGCAGCCATGGGCCCCAGACTAACTATGGCTACACCTTC. This sequence encodes CASSHGPQTNYGYTF.

A few counts support this clonotype. The chain recombines TRBV4-2 with TRBJ1-4; weak D call: TRBD1 (6 bases). Germline CDR1 and CDR2: LGHNA and YNFKEQ. Between the trimmed V and J ends, which lost 0 bases and 8 bases, there was a span of 16 bases. The length of the CDR3 is 16 residues. The CDR3 DNA sequence: TGTGCCAGCAGCCAAGAGCCCCAGGGGCCAGAGGAAAAACTGTTTTTT. Protein: CASSQEPQGPEEKLFF.

The chain has TRBV5-1 and TRBJ2-3; TRBD2 might be the D (5 bases). With 4 bases removed from V and 4 bases from J, the gap between germline ends came to 10 bases. Germline CDR1 is SGHRS and CDR2 is YFSETQ. The CDR3 has 13 amino acids. The DNA for the CDR3 is TGCGCCAGCAGCCCTAGCCGTCCAGATACGCAGTATTTT. This codes for CASSPSRPDTQYF.

The table lists this clonotype with a few counts. CDR3 loop: CASTWGGWTGNTIYF. CDR3 sequence (DNA): TGTGCCAGCACCTGGGGGGGTTGGACTGGAAACACCATATATTTT. The rearrangement links TRBV12-3 or TRBV12-4 to TRBJ1-3; weak D call: TRBD1 (5 bases). Trimming shortened V by 7 bases and J by 2 bases, and 15 bases separated the two germline ends. CDR3 length equals 15 residues.

V usage is TRBV29-1 and J usage is TRBJ2-7; the match to TRBD1 covers 7 bases. The CDR3 is 15 residues long. After removal of 0 bases from V and 0 bases from J, the junction contained 5 bases not matched to a gene. Per the germline V gene, CDR1 is SQVTM and CDR2 is ANQGSEA. The CDR3 reads CSVEDGTENSYEQYF. CDR3 coding DNA: TGCAGCGTTGAAGACGGGACAGAAAACTCCTACGAGCAGTACTTC.

This clonotype occurred a few times. The rearrangement joins TRBV7-9 to TRBJ1-1; D perhaps matches TRBD1 (5 bases). Germline CDR1 reads SEHNR; CDR2 reads FQNEAQ (reference sequence). Trimming removed 5 bases at V and 1 base at J, with 14 bases between. This CDR3 spans 15 amino acids. CDR3: CASSPGTLGNTEAFF. Written as DNA, the CDR3 is TGTGCCAGCAGCCCCGGGACCCTGGGGAACACTGAAGCTTTCTTT. Using reference TRBV7-9 and TRBJ1-1 for the parts outside the CDR3, the full variable domain is DTGVSQNPRHKITKRGQNVTFRCDPISEHNRLYWYRQTLGQGPEFLTYFQNEAQLEKSRLLSDRFSAERPKGSFSTLEIQRTEQGDSAMYLCASSPGTLGNTEAFFGQGTRLTVV.

This clonotype was seen more than once but under ten times. This rearrangement joins TRBV7-9 to TRBJ2-1; 7 nucleotides match TRBD1. Trimming at V came to 5 bases and at J to 4 bases, leaving 11 bases not matched to a gene. Germline CDR1 SEHNR, CDR2 FQNEAQ (reference sequence). The CDR3 runs 16 residues. The CDR3 loop reads CASSTPRDSSYNEQFF. The CDR3 coding sequence is TGTGCCAGCAGCACGCCCCGGGACAGCTCATACAATGAGCAGTTCTTC.

This clonotype was seen a handful of times. The gene calls are TRBV10-3 and TRBJ1-2; D is ambiguous. V gave up 6 bases and J gave up 0 bases, with 8 bases separating them. This CDR3 spans 13 amino acids. Germline values: CDR1 ENHRY, CDR2 SYGVKD. The CDR3 protein is CAIRTDANYGYTF. CDR3 nucleotides: TGTGCCATCAGGACGGATGCTAACTATGGCTACACCTTC.

Only a few counts were recorded for this clonotype. This chain links TRBV5-1 with TRBJ2-3; D unresolved. The CDR3 is made up of 12 amino acids. With 5 bases removed from V and 3 bases from J, the gap between germline ends came to 7 bases. Germline values: CDR1 SGHRS, CDR2 YFSETQ. CDR3 sequence: CASRQTTDTQYF. CDR3 bases: TGCGCCAGCAGACAGACAACAGATACGCAGTATTTT.

This clonotype occurred many times. The chain carries TRBV5-1 and TRBJ1-1; a possible D gene is TRBD1 (5 bases). Germline values: CDR1 SGHRS, CDR2 YFSETQ. Trimming took 4 bases from V and 5 from J, leaving 18 bases between them. The CDR3 has 15 residues. This CDR3 is CASSPRTLRGTEAFF. The CDR3 coding sequence is TGCGCCAGCAGCCCAAGGACTTTGAGGGGTACTGAAGCTTTCTTT.

The chain's CDR3 is CASSRLAGGIDQETQYF. The CDR3 DNA follows: TGTGCCAGCAGTCGACTAGCGGGAGGTATAGACCAAGAGACCCAGTACTTC. The J gene is TRBJ2-5, the V gene TRBV3-1; 13 bases fit TRBD2. J was trimmed by 0 bases and V by 6 bases; bases with no gene match: 7. Germline V CDR1 and CDR2: LGHDT, YNNKEL (reference sequence). The CDR3 runs 17 residues.